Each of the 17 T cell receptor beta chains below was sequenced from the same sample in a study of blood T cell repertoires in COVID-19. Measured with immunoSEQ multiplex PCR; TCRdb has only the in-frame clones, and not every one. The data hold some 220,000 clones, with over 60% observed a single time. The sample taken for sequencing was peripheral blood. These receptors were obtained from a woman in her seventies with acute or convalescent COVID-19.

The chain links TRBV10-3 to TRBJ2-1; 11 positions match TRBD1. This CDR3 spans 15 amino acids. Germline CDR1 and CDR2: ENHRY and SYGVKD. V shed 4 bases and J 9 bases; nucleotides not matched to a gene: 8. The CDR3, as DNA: TGTGCCATCAGTGGATCCGGGACAGGGGGGATTGAGCAGTTCTTC. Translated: CAISGSGTGGIEQFF.

The CDR3 region has the DNA TGCGCCAGCAGTGCCGGTAGCGGGGGCGCCTACGAGCAGTACTTC. Amino acid sequence: CASSAGSGGAYEQYF. The chain combines TRBV10-1 with TRBJ2-7, with 9 bases identical to TRBD2. Germline CDR1 is WNHNN and CDR2 is SYGVQD (reference sequence). This CDR3 is built from 15 residues. Unmatched junction bases numbered 6, after V lost 4 bases and J lost 2 bases.

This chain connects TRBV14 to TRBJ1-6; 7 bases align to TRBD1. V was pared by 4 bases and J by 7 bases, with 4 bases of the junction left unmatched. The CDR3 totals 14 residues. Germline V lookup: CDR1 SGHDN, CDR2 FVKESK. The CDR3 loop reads CASSPQGTNSPLHF. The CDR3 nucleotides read TGTGCCAGCAGCCCACAGGGGACCAATTCACCCCTCCACTTT. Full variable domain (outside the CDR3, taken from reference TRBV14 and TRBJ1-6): EAGVTQFPSHSVIEKGQTVTLRCDPISGHDNLYWYRRVMGKEIKFLLHFVKESKQDESGMPNNRFLAERTGGTYSTLKVQPAELEDSGVYFCASSPQGTNSPLHFGNGTRLTVT.

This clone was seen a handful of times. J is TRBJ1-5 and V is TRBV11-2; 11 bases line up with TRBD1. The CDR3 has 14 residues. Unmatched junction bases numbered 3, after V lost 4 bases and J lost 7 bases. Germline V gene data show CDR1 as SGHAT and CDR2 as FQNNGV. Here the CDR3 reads CASSSGTGGQPQHF. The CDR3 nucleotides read TGTGCCAGCAGCTCAGGGACAGGGGGACAGCCCCAGCATTTT.

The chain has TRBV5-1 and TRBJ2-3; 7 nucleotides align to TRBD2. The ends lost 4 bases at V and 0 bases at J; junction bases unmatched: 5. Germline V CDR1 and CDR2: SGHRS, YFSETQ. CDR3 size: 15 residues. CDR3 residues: CASSPGLTSTDTQYF. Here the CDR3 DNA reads TGCGCCAGCAGCCCGGGACTAACTAGCACAGATACGCAGTATTTT.

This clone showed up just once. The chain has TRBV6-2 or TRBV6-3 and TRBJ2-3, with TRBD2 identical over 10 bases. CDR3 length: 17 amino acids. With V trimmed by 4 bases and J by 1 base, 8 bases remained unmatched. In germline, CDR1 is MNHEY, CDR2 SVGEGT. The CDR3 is CASSLGVAGGGTDTQYF. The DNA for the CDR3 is TGTGCCAGCAGTTTGGGGGTAGCGGGAGGTGGCACAGATACGCAGTATTTT.

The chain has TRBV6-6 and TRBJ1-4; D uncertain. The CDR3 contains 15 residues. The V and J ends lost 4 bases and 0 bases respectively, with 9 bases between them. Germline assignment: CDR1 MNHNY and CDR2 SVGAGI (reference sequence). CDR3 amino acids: CASSSFGPTNEKLFF. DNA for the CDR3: TGTGCCAGCAGTTCCTTTGGCCCAACTAATGAAAAACTGTTTTTT.

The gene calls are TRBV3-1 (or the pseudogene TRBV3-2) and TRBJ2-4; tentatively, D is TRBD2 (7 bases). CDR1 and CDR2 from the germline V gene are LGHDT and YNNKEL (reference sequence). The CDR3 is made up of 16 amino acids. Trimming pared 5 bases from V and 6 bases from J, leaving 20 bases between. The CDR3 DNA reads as TGTGCCAGCAGCTTAGGGGGGGCCTCCTCGGGAAACATTCAGTACTTC. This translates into CASSLGGASSGNIQYF.

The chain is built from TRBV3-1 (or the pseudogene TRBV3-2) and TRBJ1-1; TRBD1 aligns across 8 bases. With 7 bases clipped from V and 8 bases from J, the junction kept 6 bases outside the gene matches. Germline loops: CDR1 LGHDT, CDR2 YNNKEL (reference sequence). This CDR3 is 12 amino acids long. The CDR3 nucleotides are TGTGCCAGCACGACAGGGGTCTCCGAAGCTTTCTTT. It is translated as CASTTGVSEAFF.

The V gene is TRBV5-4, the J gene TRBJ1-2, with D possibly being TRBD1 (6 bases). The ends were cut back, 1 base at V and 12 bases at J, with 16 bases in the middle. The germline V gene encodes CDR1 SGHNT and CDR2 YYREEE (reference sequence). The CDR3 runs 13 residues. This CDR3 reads CASSLTGSTWDTF. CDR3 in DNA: TGTGCCAGCAGCTTGACAGGGAGTACGTGGGACACCTTC.

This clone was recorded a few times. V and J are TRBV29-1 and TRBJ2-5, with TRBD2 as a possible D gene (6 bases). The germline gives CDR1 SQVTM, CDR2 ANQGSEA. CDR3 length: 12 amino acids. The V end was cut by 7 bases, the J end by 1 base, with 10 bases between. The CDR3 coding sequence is TGCAGCGCCTCCGGGAGCCAAGAGACCCAGTACTTC. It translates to CSASGSQETQYF.

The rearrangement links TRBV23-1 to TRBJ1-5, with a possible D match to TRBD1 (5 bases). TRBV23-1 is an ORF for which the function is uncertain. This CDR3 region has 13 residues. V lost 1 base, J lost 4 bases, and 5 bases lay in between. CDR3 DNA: TGCGCCAGCAGTCAATGGACAAATCAGCCCCAGCATTTT. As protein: CASSQWTNQPQHF.

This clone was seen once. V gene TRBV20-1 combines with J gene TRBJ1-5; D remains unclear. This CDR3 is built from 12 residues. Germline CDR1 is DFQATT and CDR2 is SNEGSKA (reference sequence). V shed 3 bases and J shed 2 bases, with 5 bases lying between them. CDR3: CSASSGNQPQHF. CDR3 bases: TGCAGTGCTAGTAGCGGCAATCAGCCCCAGCATTTT.

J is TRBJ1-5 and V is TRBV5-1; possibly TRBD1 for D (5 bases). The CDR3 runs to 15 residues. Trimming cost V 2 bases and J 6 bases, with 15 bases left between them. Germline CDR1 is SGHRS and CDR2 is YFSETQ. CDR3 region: CASSLGDSLGQPQHF. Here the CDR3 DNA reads TGCGCCAGCAGCTTAGGGGACTCCCTAGGTCAGCCCCAGCATTTT.

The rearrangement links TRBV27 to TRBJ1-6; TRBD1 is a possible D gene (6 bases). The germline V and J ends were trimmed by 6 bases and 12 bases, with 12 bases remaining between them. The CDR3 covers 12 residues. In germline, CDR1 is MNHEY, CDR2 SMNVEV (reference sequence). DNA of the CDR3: TGTGCCAGCAGATGGGAGGGGGGACCCCTCCACTTT. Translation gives CASRWEGGPLHF.

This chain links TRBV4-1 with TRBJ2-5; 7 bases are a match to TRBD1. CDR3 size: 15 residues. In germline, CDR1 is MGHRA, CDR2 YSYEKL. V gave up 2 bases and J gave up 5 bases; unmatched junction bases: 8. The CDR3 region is CASSQFPGQKETQYF. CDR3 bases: TGCGCCAGCAGCCAATTCCCGGGACAGAAGGAGACCCAGTACTTC.

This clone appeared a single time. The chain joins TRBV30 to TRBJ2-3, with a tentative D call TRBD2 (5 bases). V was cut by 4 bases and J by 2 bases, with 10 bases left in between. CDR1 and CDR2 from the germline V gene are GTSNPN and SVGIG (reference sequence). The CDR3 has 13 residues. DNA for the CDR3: TGTGCCTGGAACGGACTGCCCACAGATACGCAGTATTTT. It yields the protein CAWNGLPTDTQYF.